The clone carrying this TCR beta chain came up once. Its specificity is not known. Assay execution took place at the deep level. For sorted subsets, about 190 ng DNA per replicate equaled 30,000 or so T cell genomes. TCRdb keeps only in-frame clones here, not all; method: immunoSEQ multiplex PCR. The sample holds under 850,000 clones; more than 85% are singletons and the top ten take under 30%. Naive CD8 cells, CD45RO-negative and positively selected for CCR7, excluded terminally differentiated effector memory CD45RA+ cells. Adult donors, all healthy and HIV-negative, had no recent acute infections or vaccinations. The sample is drawn from a study of shared clonotypes between healthy human individuals. General study findings and limits: The expectation was that sequencing depth would affect clonotype sharing among donors.

The CDR3 totals 15 residues. Germline V lookup: CDR1 LNHDA, CDR2 SQIVND (reference sequence). With 2 bases clipped from V and 4 bases from J, the junction kept 8 bases outside the gene matches. The chain joins TRBV19 to TRBJ2-7, with 7 nucleotides matching TRBD1. The sample was naive CD8+ T cells sorted from blood. The receptor was derived from a man aged 25-40 years in good health. In DNA, the CDR3 is TGTGCCAGTAGTATAAACAGGGGTCCTCTATACGAGCAGTACTTC. Translating gives CASSINRGPLYEQYF.